This T cell receptor (beta chain) was sequenced in a study of preoperative IRX-2 immunotherapy in early breast cancer. As for treatment: preoperative locoregional IRX-2 cytokine immunotherapy. Clones were read by immunoSEQ multiplex PCR, and TCRdb kept only the in-frame ones, dropping some. The repertoire holds 2,500 to 3,000 clones, with 76% as singletons. V was clipped by 4 bases and J by 2 bases; unmatched bases: 9. Germline V gene data show CDR1 as SGHRS and CDR2 as YFSETQ. This CDR3 contains 16 residues. The material sequenced was tumor tissue, taken after IRX-2 immunotherapy. V usage is TRBV5-1 and J usage is TRBJ2-7, with 10 bases that match TRBD1. The TCR originated in a human donor with breast cancer. This CDR3 reads CASSAGTGARPYEQYF. In DNA form, the CDR3 reads TGCGCCAGCAGCGCCGGGACAGGGGCAAGGCCCTACGAGCAGTACTTC.